The clone carrying this T cell receptor (beta chain) was seen ten or more times. What it recognizes is unknown. TCRdb reprocessed the RT-PCR reads with MiXCR, giving one entry per CDR3 protein. The sample gives hundreds of thousands of distinct CDR3 sequences, about an eighth of which show up once; more than 8.5% is in the top ten. The data derive from a study of response to subunit inactivated influenza vaccine. This CDR3 has 14 residues. J was trimmed by 2 bases and V by 5 bases; bases with no gene match: 1. Broader study findings: Every seasonal influenza vaccination brings in few new T cells, the authors suggested.

This rearrangement joins TRBV12-3 or TRBV12-4 to TRBJ2-5; 11 nucleotides align to TRBD2. This material consisted of PBMCs from blood, taken on the day of vaccination. This clonotype was sampled from a man aged 45-65 years who received an inactivated influenza vaccine. The CDR3 DNA is TGTGCCAGCAGTAGGACTAGCGGGCAAGAGACCCAGTACTTC. Protein: CASSRTSGQETQYF.